This record concerns one T cell receptor beta chain sequence. Antigen: not known. Other DNA sequences in this specimen translate into the identical CDR3. Germline V CDR1 and CDR2: MDHEN, SYDVKM. The CDR3 is 14 amino acids. Trimming stripped 3 bases from V and 5 bases from J, with 8 bases between. PCR involved 60 Vbeta and 13 Jbeta primers. Generated by immunoSEQ multiplex PCR, the TCRdb table keeps only in-frame clones and is missing some. The sample shows under 90,000 clones, approximately 71% of them seen only once. The data belong to a study of cytomegalovirus exposure and HLA in healthy donors. Study-wide findings and caveats: When a later analysis was performed, an Asian-associated ancestry cluster reportedly had fewer N-insertions than the roughly 690-donor mean. According to the study, approximately 150 TCR beta chains were cytomegalovirus-associated. One variant, a missense change in DCLRE1C, was linked in a later analysis to TCR beta V- and J-gene trimming.

The source material was PBMCs. This clonotype was sampled from a woman in her 40s in good health and CMV-seronegative. The V and J genes are TRBV28 and TRBJ1-6; a weak D match, TRBD1 (5 bases). CDR3 residues: CASSLGGNNSPLHF. The CDR3 nucleotides read TGTGCCAGCAGTTTGGGGGGTAATAATTCACCCCTCCACTTT.